The sequence of this T cell receptor (beta chain) was determined in a study of PD-1 blockade in mismatch repair-deficient tumors. Turning to the study itself: Enrolled about 2013-2016, patients had progressing, pretreated mismatch repair-deficient cancers of about a dozen types.

Trimming left V 5 bases short and J 7 bases short, with 14 bases between. The CDR3 covers 13 residues. Germline CDR1 reads SEHNR; CDR2 reads FQNEAQ (reference sequence). Assay used: immunoSEQ multiplex PCR; TCRdb lists only in-frame clones, some missing. Of around 62,000 clones in the sample, 70% to 80% were seen once. Mismatch repair deficiency was confirmed in all patients, by PCR or immunohistochemistry. Notes on this clone: Antigen: not known.

Overall study findings and caveats: Tumor-resident clones, often undetectable pretreatment in blood, expanded then contracted after pembrolizumab.

The sample consisted of peripheral blood, taken 2 weeks after starting pembrolizumab. The J gene is TRBJ2-5, the V gene TRBV7-9; the D gene is possibly TRBD1 (5 bases). This TCR was recovered from an adult with mismatch repair-deficient cancer. The CDR3 sequence is CASSREDIGTQYF. As DNA, the CDR3 is TGTGCCAGCAGCCGAGAGGACATTGGGACCCAGTACTTC.